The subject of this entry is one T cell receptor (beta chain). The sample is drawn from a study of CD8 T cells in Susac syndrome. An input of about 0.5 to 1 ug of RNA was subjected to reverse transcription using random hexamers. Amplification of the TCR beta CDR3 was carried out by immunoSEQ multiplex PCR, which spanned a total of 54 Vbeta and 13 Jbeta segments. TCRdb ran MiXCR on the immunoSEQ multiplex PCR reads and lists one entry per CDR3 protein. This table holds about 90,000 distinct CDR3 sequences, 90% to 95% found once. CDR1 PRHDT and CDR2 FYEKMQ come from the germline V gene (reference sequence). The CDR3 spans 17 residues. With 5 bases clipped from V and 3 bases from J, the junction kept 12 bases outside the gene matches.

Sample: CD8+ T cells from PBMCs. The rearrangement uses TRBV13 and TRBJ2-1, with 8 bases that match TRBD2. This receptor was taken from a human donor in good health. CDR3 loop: CASSRVSGGARYNEQFF. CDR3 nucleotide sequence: TGTGCCAGCAGCCGGGTATCCGGGGGGGCGCGCTACAATGAGCAGTTCTTC.